Listed below are T cell receptor beta chains from one sample, sequenced in a study of neoadjuvant nivolumab and ipilimumab in lung cancer. Generated by immunoSEQ multiplex PCR, the TCRdb table keeps only in-frame clones and is missing some. The top ten clones hold 2% of a sample with 1,500 to 2,000 clones, roughly 87% of them seen once. This sample comprised adjacent normal lung tissue, obtained after neoadjuvant nivolumab, alone or with ipilimumab, at or shortly before surgery. The receptors here all came from an adult with non-small cell lung cancer. CDR3s include the opening cysteine and the closing phenylalanine or tryptophan. D genes are given only for firm matches. Clone size is stated in some rows and not others, as once, few, many or a class when expanded.

v_call,j_call,d_call,clone_size,cdr3_aa,cdr3_nt
TRBV5-8,TRBJ2-2,-,-,CASRTYGGQGNTGELFF,TGTGCCAGCAGAACTTACGGGGGGCAGGGGAACACCGGGGAGCTGTTTTTT
TRBV27,TRBJ1-2,-,-,CASSLSGGYGYTF,TGTGCCAGCAGTTTATCGGGGGGCTATGGCTACACCTTC
TRBV6-5,TRBJ2-3,TRBD2,few,CASSFQAGGTDTQYF,TGTGCCAGCAGTTTTCAAGCGGGAGGGACAGATACGCAGTATTTT
TRBV5-4,TRBJ1-2,-,-,CASSSTEHYGYTF,TGTGCCAGCAGCTCGACAGAGCACTATGGCTACACCTTC
TRBV6-6,TRBJ2-7,TRBD1,few,CASSDRGREQYF,TGTGCCAGCAGTGACAGGGGGCGCGAGCAGTACTTC
TRBV2,TRBJ2-1,TRBD2,-,CASREGLAGVAEQFF,TGTGCCAGCAGGGAGGGACTAGCGGGAGTAGCTGAGCAGTTCTTC
TRBV2,TRBJ1-1,TRBD1,-,CASIGGLLGIWGTEAFF,TGTGCCAGCATAGGGGGCTTGTTGGGGATATGGGGAACTGAAGCTTTCTTT
TRBV11-3,TRBJ2-7,TRBD2,-,CASSPRTASGNVEVREQYF,TGTGCCAGCAGCCCCCGGACGGCTAGCGGGAACGTGGAGGTTCGCGAGCAGTACTTC
TRBV7-2,TRBJ2-5,TRBD1,few,CASSFRQGGSETQYF,TGTGCCAGCAGCTTTCGACAGGGCGGGTCAGAGACCCAGTACTTC
TRBV7-8,TRBJ1-5,-,once,CASSSTSGRNQPQHF,TGTGCCAGCAGCTCGACCTCAGGAAGGAATCAGCCCCAGCATTTT
TRBV2,TRBJ2-7,TRBD2,-,CANYAGDEQYF,TGTGCCAACTACGCGGGAGACGAGCAGTACTTC
TRBV18,TRBJ1-5,-,-,CASSPSRGDNQPQHF,TGTGCCAGCTCACCAAGTAGGGGGGACAATCAGCCCCAGCATTTT
TRBV7-2,TRBJ2-7,-,-,CASSLFADGQYF,TGTGCCAGCAGCTTATTCGCGGATGGGCAGTACTTC
TRBV5-8,TRBJ2-7,-,-,CASSFLNEQYF,TGTGCCAGCAGCTTCTTAAACGAGCAGTACTTC
TRBV9,TRBJ1-1,TRBD1,-,CASSRTGNTEAFF,TGTGCCAGCAGCCGGACAGGGAACACTGAAGCTTTCTTT
TRBV7-2,TRBJ2-3,TRBD1,-,CASSLRTGGPTDTQYF,TGTGCCAGCAGCCTTAGAACAGGGGGACCCACAGATACGCAGTATTTT
TRBV5-4,TRBJ1-2,-,once,CASSLDPDTMQGYTF,TGTGCCAGCAGCTTGGATCCGGATACCATGCAGGGCTACACCTTC
TRBV10-3,TRBJ1-1,TRBD1,-,CAISDSGTGPRAFF,TGTGCCATCAGTGACTCCGGGACAGGGCCTAGGGCTTTCTTT
TRBV6-6,TRBJ2-5,TRBD1,once,CASRQPGQGGETQYF,TGTGCCAGCAGGCAACCGGGACAGGGGGGGGAGACCCAGTACTTC
TRBV28,TRBJ1-4,-,-,CASNGGVWTVNEKLFF,TGTGCCAGCAACGGAGGTGTGTGGACGGTTAATGAAAAACTGTTTTTT
TRBV5-1,TRBJ1-1,-,-,CASSWESNTEAFF,TGCGCCAGCAGCTGGGAGTCGAACACTGAAGCTTTCTTT
TRBV5-6,TRBJ2-1,-,-,CASSLGGSVDNEQFF,TGTGCCAGCAGCTTGGGTGGGAGTGTGGACAATGAGCAGTTCTTC
TRBV29-1,TRBJ2-1,-,-,CSVEGGRLSSYNEQFF,TGCAGCGTGGAGGGAGGCAGGCTGAGCTCCTACAATGAGCAGTTCTTC